This TCR beta chain was captured by sequencing in a study of siplizumab effects on memory and regulatory T cells. Study-level information: Paired mixed lymphocyte reaction conditions consisted of siplizumab at 0.75 to 1 ug/mL or no drug. Findings and caveats of the study: Researchers could not give a naive or memory phenotype to roughly 75-96% of proliferating CD4+ or CD8+ clones.

TCRdb's copy holds only in-frame clones and misses some; the assay was immunoSEQ multiplex PCR. The sample contains approximately 10,000 clones, 40% to 50% of which appear only once. In regard to this clone: Its antigen is not known.

This CDR3 region has 17 residues. The V end lost 1 base, the J end lost 4 bases, and 18 bases lay between the germline ends. CDR1 and CDR2 from the germline V gene are SGHVS and FNYEAQ. Researchers maintained the mixed lymphocyte reaction cells in coculture at 37°C for six to seven days. The clonotype originates from a human donor in good health; the cells came from an allogeneic mixed lymphocyte reaction. Some clones in this sample may be carry-over from other donors' samples. The genes are TRBV7-6 and TRBJ2-3, with D tentatively TRBD1 (7 bases). The sample comprised CFSE-low (dividing) CD8+ T cells sorted from an allogeneic mixed lymphocyte reaction. The CDR3: CASSLGPGGSLPDTQYF. The CDR3 region has the DNA TGTGCCAGCAGCTTAGGCCCAGGGGGGAGCCTCCCAGATACGCAGTATTTT. The full variable domain, its missing parts supplied by reference TRBV7-6 and TRBJ2-3, is GAGVSQSPRYKVTKRGQDVALRCDPISGHVSLYWYRQALGQGPEFLTYFNYEAQQDKSGLPNDRFSAERPEGSISTLTIQRTEQRDSAMYRCASSLGPGGSLPDTQYFGPGTRLTVL.